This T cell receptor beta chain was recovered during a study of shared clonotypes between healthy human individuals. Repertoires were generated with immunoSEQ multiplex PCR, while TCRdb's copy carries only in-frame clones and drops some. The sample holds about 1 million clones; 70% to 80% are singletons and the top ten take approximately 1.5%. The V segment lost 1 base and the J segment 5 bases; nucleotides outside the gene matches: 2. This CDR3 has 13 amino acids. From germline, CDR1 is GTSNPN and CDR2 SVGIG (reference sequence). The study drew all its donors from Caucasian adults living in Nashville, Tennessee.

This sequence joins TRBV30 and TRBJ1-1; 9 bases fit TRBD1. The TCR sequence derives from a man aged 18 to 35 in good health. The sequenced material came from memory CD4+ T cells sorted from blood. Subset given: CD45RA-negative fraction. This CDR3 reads CAWSADRGTEAFF. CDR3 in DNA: TGTGCCTGGAGTGCCGACAGGGGGACTGAAGCTTTCTTT.